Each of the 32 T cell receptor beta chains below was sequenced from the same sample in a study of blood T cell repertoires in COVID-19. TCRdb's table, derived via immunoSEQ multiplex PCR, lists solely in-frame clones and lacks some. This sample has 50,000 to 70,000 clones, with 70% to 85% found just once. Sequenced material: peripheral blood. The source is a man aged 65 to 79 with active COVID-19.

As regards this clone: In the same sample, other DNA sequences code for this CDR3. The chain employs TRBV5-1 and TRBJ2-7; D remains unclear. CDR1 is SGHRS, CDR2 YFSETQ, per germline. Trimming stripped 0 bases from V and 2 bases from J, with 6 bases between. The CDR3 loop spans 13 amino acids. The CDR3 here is CASSLGPAYEQYF. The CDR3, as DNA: TGCGCCAGCAGCTTGGGTCCAGCCTACGAGCAGTACTTC.

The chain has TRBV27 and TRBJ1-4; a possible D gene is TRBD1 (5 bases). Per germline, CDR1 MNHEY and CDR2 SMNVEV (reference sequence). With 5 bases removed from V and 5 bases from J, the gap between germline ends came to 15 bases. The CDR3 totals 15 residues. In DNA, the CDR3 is TGTGCCAGCAGTACCGCCAGGGCCCCGAATGAAAAACTGTTTTTT. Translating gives CASSTARAPNEKLFF. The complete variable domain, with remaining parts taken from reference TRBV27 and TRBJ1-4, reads EAQVTQNPRYLITVTGKKLTVTCSQNMNHEYMSWYRQDPGLGLRQIYYSMNVEVTDKGDVPEGYKVSRKEKRNFPLILESPSPNQTSLYFCASSTARAPNEKLFFGSGTQLSVL.

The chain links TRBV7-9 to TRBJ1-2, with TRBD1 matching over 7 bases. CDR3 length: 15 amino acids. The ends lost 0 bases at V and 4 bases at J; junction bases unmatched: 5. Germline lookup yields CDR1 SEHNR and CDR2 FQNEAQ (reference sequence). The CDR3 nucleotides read TGTGCCAGCAGCTTAGCTGACAGGGTCGGCTATGGCTACACCTTC. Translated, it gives CASSLADRVGYGYTF.

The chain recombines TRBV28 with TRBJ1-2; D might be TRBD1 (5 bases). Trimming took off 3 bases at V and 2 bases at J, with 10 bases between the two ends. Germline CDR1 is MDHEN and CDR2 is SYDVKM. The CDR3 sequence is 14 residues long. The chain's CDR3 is CASSFLGENYGYTF. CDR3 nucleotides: TGTGCCAGCAGTTTTTTAGGGGAAAACTATGGCTACACCTTC.

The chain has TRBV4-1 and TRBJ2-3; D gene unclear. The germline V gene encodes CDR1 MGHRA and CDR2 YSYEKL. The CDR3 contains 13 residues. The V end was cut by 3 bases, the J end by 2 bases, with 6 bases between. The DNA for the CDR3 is TGCGCCAGCAGCCAGAGAGTCACAGATACGCAGTATTTT. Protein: CASSQRVTDTQYF.

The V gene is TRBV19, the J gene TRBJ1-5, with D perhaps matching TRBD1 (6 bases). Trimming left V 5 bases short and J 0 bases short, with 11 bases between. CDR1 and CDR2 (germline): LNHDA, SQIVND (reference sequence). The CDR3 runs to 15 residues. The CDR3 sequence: CASSLWTDSNQPQHF. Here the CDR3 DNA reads TGTGCCAGTAGTTTATGGACAGATAGCAATCAGCCCCAGCATTTT.

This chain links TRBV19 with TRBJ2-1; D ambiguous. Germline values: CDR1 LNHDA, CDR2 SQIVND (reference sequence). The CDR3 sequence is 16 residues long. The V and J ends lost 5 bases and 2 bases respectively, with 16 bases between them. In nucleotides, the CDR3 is TGTGCCAGTAGTTCAGCTCCAGCGAATACCTACAATGAGCAGTTCTTC. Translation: CASSSAPANTYNEQFF.

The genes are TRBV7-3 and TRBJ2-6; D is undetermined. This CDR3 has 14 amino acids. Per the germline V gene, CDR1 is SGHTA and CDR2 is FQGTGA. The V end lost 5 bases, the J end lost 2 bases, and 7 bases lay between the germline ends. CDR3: CASSPQAGANVLTF. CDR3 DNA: TGTGCCAGCAGCCCCCAGGCTGGGGCCAACGTCCTGACTTTC.

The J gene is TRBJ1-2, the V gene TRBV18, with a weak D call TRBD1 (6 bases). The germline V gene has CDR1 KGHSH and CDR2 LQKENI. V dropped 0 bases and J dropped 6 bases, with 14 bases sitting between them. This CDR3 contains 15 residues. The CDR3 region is CASSPPSLKGDGYTF. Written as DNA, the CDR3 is TGTGCCAGCTCACCACCTAGCCTAAAGGGGGATGGCTACACCTTC.

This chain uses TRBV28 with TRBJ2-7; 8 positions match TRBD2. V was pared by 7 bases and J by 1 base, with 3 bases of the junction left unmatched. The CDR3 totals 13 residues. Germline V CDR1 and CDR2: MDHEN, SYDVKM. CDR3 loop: CASNGLASYEQYF. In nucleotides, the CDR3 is TGTGCCAGCAATGGACTAGCATCCTACGAGCAGTACTTC.

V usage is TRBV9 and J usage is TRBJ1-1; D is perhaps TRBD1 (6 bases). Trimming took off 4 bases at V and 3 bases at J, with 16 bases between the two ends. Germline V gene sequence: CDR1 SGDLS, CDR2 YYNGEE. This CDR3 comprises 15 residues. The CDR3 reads CASSLSQGPYTEAFF. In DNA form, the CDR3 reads TGTGCCAGCAGCCTCTCGCAGGGGCCGTACACTGAAGCTTTCTTT. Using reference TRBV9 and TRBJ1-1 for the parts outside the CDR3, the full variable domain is DSGVTQTPKHLITATGQRVTLRCSPRSGDLSVYWYQQSLDQGLQFLIQYYNGEERAKGNILERFSAQQFPDLHSELNLSSLELGDSALYFCASSLSQGPYTEAFFGQGTRLTVV.

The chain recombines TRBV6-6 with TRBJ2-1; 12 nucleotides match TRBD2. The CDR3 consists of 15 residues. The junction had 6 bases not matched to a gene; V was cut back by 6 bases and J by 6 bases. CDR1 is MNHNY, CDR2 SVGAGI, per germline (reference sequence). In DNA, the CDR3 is TGTGCCAGCAGCCGTACTAGCGGGAGGCTCAATGAGCAGTTCTTC. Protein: CASSRTSGRLNEQFF.

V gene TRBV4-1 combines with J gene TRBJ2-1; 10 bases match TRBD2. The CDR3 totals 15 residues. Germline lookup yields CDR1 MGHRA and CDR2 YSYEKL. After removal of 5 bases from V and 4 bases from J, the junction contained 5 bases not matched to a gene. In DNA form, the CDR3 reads TGCGCCAGCAGCTCCGGGACTAGCGCTTACAATGAGCAGTTCTTC. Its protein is CASSSGTSAYNEQFF.

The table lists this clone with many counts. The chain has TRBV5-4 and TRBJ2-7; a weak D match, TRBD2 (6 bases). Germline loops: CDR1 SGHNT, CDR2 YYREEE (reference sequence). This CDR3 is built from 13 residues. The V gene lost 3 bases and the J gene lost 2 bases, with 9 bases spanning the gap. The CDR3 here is CASSSGLPYEQYF. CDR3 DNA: TGTGCCAGCAGCTCGGGACTTCCCTACGAGCAGTACTTC.

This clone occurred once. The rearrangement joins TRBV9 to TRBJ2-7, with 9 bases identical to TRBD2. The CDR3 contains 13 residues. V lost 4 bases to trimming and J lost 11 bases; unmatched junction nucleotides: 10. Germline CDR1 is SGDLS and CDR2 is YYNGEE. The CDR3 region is CASSPDPKREEYF. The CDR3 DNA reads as TGTGCCAGCAGCCCAGACCCCAAGCGGGAGGAGTACTTC.

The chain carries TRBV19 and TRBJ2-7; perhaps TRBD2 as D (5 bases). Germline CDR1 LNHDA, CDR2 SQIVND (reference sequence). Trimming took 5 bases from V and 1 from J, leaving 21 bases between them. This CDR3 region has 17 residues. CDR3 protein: CASSLASSLAESYEQYF. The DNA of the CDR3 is TGTGCCAGTAGTTTAGCAAGTTCCCTAGCCGAGTCCTACGAGCAGTACTTC.

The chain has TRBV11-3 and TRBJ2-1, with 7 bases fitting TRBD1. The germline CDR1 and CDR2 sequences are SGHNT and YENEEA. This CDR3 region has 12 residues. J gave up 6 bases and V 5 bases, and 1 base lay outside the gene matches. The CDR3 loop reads CASSAGGNEQFF. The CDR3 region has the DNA TGTGCCAGCAGCGCAGGGGGCAATGAGCAGTTCTTC. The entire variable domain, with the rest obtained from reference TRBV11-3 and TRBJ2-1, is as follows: EAGVVQSPRYKIIEKKQPVAFWCNPISGHNTLYWYLQNLGQGPELLIRYENEEAVDDSQLPKDRFSAERLKGVDSTLKIQPAELGDSAVYLCASSAGGNEQFFGPGTRLTVL.

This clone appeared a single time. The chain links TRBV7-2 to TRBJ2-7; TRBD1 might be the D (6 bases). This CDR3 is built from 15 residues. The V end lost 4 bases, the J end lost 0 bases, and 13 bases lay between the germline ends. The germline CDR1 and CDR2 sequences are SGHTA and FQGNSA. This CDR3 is CASSYGQLPSYEQYF. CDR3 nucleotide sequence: TGTGCCAGCAGCTACGGACAGCTCCCCTCCTACGAGCAGTACTTC.

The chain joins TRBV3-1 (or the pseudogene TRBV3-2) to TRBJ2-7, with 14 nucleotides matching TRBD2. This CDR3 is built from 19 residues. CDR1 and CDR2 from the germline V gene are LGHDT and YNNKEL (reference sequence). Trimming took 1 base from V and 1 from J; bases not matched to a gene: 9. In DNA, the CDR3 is TGTGCCAGCAGCCAAGCCCCCGGACTAGCGGGAGGCAAGTCCTACGAGCAGTACTTC. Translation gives CASSQAPGLAGGKSYEQYF.

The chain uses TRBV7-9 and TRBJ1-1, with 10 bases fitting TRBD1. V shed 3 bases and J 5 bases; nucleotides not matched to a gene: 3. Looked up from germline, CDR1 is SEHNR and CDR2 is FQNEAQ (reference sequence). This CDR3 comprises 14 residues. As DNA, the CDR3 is TGTGCCAGCAGCTTGGGGACAGGGGAAACTGAAGCTTTCTTT. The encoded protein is CASSLGTGETEAFF.

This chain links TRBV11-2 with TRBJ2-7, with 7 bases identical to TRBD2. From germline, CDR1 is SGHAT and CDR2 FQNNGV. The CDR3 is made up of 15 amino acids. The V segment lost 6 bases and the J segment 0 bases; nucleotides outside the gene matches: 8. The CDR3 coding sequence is TGTGCCAGCAGATCGGCGGGCGGGAGCTCCTACGAGCAGTACTTC. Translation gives CASRSAGGSSYEQYF. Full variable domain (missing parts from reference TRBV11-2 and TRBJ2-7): EAGVAQSPRYKIIEKRQSVAFWCNPISGHATLYWYQQILGQGPKLLIQFQNNGVVDDSQLPKDRFSAERLKGVDSTLKIQPAKLEDSAVYLCASRSAGGSSYEQYFGPGTRLTVT.

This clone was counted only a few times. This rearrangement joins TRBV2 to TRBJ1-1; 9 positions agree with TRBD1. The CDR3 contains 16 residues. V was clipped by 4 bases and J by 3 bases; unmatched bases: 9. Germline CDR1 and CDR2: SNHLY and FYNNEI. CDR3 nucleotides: TGTGCCAGCAGTGTTTTCTGGACAGGGGTTCACACTGAAGCTTTCTTT. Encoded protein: CASSVFWTGVHTEAFF.

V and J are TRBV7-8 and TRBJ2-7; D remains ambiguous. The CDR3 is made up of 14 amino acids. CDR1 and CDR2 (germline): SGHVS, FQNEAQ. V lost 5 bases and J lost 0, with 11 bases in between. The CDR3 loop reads CASSRDYSSYEQYF. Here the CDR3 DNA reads TGTGCCAGCAGCCGAGATTACAGCTCCTACGAGCAGTACTTC.

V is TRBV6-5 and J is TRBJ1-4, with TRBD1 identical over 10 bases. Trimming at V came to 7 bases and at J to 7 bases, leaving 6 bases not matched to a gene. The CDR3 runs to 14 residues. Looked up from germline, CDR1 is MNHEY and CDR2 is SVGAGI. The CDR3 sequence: CASTRDRGREKLFF. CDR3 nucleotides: TGTGCCAGCACCAGGGACAGGGGACGTGAAAAACTGTTTTTT.

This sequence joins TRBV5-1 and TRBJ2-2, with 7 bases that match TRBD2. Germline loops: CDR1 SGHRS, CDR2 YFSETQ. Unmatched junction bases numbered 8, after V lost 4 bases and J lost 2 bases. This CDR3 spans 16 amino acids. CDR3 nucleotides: TGCGCCAGCAGCCAGGTGGCGGGAGCCAACACCGGGGAGCTGTTTTTT. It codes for CASSQVAGANTGELFF.

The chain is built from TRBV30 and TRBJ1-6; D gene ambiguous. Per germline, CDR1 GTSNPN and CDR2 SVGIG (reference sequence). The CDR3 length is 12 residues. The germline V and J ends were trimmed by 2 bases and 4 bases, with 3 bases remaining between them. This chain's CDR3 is CAWSIYNSPLHF. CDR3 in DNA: TGTGCCTGGAGTATATATAATTCACCCCTCCACTTT.

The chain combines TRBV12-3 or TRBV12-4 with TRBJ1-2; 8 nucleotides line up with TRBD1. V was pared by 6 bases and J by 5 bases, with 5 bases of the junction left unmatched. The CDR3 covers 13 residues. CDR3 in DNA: TGTGCCAGCAGACCAGGGGGCGGGTATGGCTACACCTTC. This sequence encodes CASRPGGGYGYTF.

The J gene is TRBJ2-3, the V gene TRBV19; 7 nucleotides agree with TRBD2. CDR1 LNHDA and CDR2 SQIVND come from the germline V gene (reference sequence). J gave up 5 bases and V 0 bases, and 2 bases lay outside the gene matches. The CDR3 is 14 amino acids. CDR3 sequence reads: CASSIEASGDTQYF. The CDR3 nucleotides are TGTGCCAGTAGTATAGAGGCTAGCGGAGATACGCAGTATTTT.

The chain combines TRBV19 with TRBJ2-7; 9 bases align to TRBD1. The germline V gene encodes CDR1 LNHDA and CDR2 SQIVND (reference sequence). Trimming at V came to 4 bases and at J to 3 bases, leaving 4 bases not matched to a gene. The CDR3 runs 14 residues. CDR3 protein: CASSTRDRVYEQYF. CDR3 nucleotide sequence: TGTGCCAGTAGTACCAGGGACAGGGTCTACGAGCAGTACTTC.

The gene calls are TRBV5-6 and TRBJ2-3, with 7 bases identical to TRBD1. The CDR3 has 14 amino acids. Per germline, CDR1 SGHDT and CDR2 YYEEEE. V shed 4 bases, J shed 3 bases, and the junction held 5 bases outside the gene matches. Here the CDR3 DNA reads TGTGCCAGCAGCAGGGGACAGTCGACAGATACGCAGTATTTT. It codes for CASSRGQSTDTQYF.

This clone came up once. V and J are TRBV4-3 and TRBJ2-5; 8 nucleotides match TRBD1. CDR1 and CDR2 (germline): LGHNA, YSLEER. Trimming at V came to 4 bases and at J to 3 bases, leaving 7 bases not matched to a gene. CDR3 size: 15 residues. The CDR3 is CASSLSGTGEETQYF. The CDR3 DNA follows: TGCGCCAGCAGCCTGTCCGGGACAGGAGAAGAGACCCAGTACTTC.

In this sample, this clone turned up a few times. CDR3 nucleotides: TGTGCCAGCAGCTCTGGAGGACGTGGATCTGTTGGAGATACGCAGTATTTT. It yields the protein CASSSGGRGSVGDTQYF. The chain couples TRBV11-3 to TRBJ2-3, with D possibly being TRBD2 (5 bases). The V end was cut by 4 bases, the J end by 5 bases, with 22 bases between. This CDR3 has 17 residues. Germline V gene lookup returns CDR1 SGHNT and CDR2 YENEEA.